The rows below give T cell receptor beta chains drawn from one sample of a study of T-cell memory formation after mild COVID-19. TCRdb ran MiXCR on the 5' RACE reads and lists one entry per CDR3 protein. The sample lists approximately 300,000 distinct CDR3 sequences, 19% occurring once. The sample taken for sequencing was PBMCs or a T cell subset sorted from them (not recorded which). Receptors were obtained from a young man who had mild COVID-19 (a few samples of this study predate the infection). Cell type and time point are not known. The CDR3 runs from the conserved cysteine through the conserved F or W. The D gene is left open where the match is weak. Where a row states a size, it is once, few, many or the class of an expanded clone; other rows omit it.

CDR3nt | CDR3aa | j_gene | abundance | v_gene | d_gene
TGTGCCAGCAGCCGTCGGACAGTTCAGTCCTACGAGCAGTACTTC | CASSRRTVQSYEQYF | TRBJ2-7 | many | TRBV5-4 | -
TGTGCCAGCAGCCAAGGACTAGCAGGGGAGACCCAGTACTTC | CASSQGLAGETQYF | TRBJ2-5 | many | TRBV4-2 | TRBD2
TGTGCCAGCAGCCAGGGGTCGGGCTATGGCTACACCTTC | CASSQGSGYGYTF | TRBJ1-2 | - | TRBV4-2 | -
TGTGCCAGCAGTTTAGGGGGATGGGAAGCTTTCTTT | CASSLGGWEAFF | TRBJ1-1 | few | TRBV12-3/TRBV12-4 | -
TGTGCCAATTCGGGGGGTTCGACGAGCGCAGATACGCAGTATTTT | CANSGGSTSADTQYF | TRBJ2-3 | - | TRBV12-3/TRBV12-4 | TRBD2
TGTGCCAGCAGCTTCTCTAGCGGGGGCAATGAGCAGTTCTTC | CASSFSSGGNEQFF | TRBJ2-1 | many | TRBV7-2 | TRBD2
TGTGCCACCAGTGACAGGGGCTACTCGAATACGCAGTATTTT | CATSDRGYSNTQYF | TRBJ2-3 | few | TRBV24-1 | -
TGCAGCCCCGGGGGGGAGTGGGGCATTCAGTACTTC | CSPGGEWGIQYF | TRBJ2-4 | - | TRBV20-1 | TRBD2
TGTGCCAGCAGTTATTACGGGGGGCGGCACAATGAGCAGTTCTTC | CASSYYGGRHNEQFF | TRBJ2-1 | few | TRBV6-5 | -
TGCAGTGCTACTAAAGGACAGAACACTGAAGCTTTCTTT | CSATKGQNTEAFF | TRBJ1-1 | few | TRBV20-1 | -
TGTGCCACCAGTGACCCTAAGACTGGGACAGGGGGCCAAGAGACCCAGTACTTC | CATSDPKTGTGGQETQYF | TRBJ2-5 | few | TRBV24-1 | TRBD1
TGTGCCAGCAGTGACACGACAGGGGCCTATGGCTACACCTTC | CASSDTTGAYGYTF | TRBJ1-2 | - | TRBV28 | TRBD1
TGTGCCATCAGGGACCAAGAGACCCAGTACTTC | CAIRDQETQYF | TRBJ2-5 | few | TRBV10-3 | -
TGCAGCGTTGAACCTCTCAGGGCGAATGAGCAGTTCTTC | CSVEPLRANEQFF | TRBJ2-1 | few | TRBV29-1 | -
TGTGCCACAGGACGCAGGGGGTCCCACGAGCAGTACTTC | CATGRRGSHEQYF | TRBJ2-7 | few | TRBV27 | TRBD1
TGTGCCAGCAGCCCGGTCGGGGAGCTGTTTTTT | CASSPVGELFF | TRBJ2-2 | few | TRBV14 | -
TGTGCCAGCAGCGTAGGAGGCTGGGGGGGTGAGCAGTTCTTC | CASSVGGWGGEQFF | TRBJ2-1 | - | TRBV9 | TRBD2
TGTGCCAGCATCGCACAGGGACTAGACACTGAAGCTTTCTTT | CASIAQGLDTEAFF | TRBJ1-1 | few | TRBV6-9 | -
TGTGCCAGCAGTTTGCGCCACTCTGGAAACACCATATATTTT | CASSLRHSGNTIYF | TRBJ1-3 | many | TRBV12-3/TRBV12-4 | -
TGCGCCAGCAGCTTGGGACAGGACTATGGCTACACCTTC | CASSLGQDYGYTF | TRBJ1-2 | many | TRBV5-1 | -
TGTGCCAGCAGTGAAGGTGAAGGAAACGCCTACGAGCAGTACTTC | CASSEGEGNAYEQYF | TRBJ2-7 | few | TRBV2 | -
TGTGCCAGCAGCTTAAGTAACGGCCAGCCCCAGCATTTT | CASSLSNGQPQHF | TRBJ1-5 | few | TRBV7-6 | -